The clone carrying this T cell receptor (delta chain) was seen ten or more times. Its antigen remains unidentified. This sample was included in a study of γδ T cells in repeated Plasmodium falciparum infection. Findings and caveats of the study: Vdelta2-negative gammadelta repertoires, largely Vdelta1+, seemingly showed infection-driven waves of new clonal selection.

Bulk repertoires came from Vgamma9/Vdelta2+ or Vdelta2-negative gammadelta T cells flow-sorted from PBMC. The V segment lost 0 bases and the J segment 1 base; nucleotides outside the gene matches: 21. The CDR3 runs to 23 residues. Germline V lookup: CDR1 TSWWSYY, CDR2 QGS. Sequencing covered both gamma and delta TCR chains per sample. TCRdb made new clone calls on the multiplex PCR reads using CATT. The sample yields about 57,000 delta-chain clones, 1.7% seen once. The receptor comes from a pool of human donors (malaria-infected and uninfected, not separated). The material sequenced was gamma-delta T cells from blood. The J gene is TRDJ1, the V gene TRDV1, with 12 positions matching TRDD3. This chain's CDR3 is CALGELVPNGGYWGIPPTDKLIF. DNA of the CDR3: TGTGCTCTTGGGGAACTAGTTCCTAACGGTGGATACTGGGGGATACCCCCCACCGATAAACTCATCTTT.